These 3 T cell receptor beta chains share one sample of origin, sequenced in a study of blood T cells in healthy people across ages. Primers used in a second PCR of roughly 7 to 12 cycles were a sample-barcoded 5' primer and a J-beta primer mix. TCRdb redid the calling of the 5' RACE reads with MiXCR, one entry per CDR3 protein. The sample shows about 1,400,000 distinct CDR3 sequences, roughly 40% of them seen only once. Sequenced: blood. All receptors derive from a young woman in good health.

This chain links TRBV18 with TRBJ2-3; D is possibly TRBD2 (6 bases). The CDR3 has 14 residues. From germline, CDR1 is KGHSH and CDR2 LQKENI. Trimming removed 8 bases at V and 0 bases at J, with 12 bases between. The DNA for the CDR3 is TGTGCCAGCATGAGGACTACCAGCACAGATACGCAGTATTTT. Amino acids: CASMRTTSTDTQYF.

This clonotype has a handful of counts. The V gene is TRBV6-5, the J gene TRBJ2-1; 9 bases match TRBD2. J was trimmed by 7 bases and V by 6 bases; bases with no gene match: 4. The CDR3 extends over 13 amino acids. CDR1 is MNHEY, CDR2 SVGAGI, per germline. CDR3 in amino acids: CASSRSGRNEQFF. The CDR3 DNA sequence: TGTGCCAGCAGCCGAAGCGGGAGGAATGAGCAGTTCTTC.

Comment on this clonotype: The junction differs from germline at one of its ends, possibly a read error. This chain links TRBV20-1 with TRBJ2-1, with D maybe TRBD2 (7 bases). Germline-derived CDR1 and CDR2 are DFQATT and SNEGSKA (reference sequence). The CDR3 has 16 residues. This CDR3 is CSARDRGAGSYNDQFF. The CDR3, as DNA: TGCAGTGCTAGAGATCGGGGGGCAGGCTCCTACAATGACCAGTTCTTC.